This entry lists 6 T cell receptor beta chains sequenced from one sample in a study of metastatic and nonmetastatic thyroid tumors. With MiXCR, TCRdb reprocessed the PCR reads. The sample shows some 15,000 clones, roughly 26% of them seen only once. Thyroid surgery was performed in patients who had received no treatment beforehand. Sequenced input: adjacent normal tissue. All receptors come from a female donor with papillary thyroid cancer or a benign thyroid nodule (not recorded which). Some clones in this sample may be carry-over from other donors' samples.

There are a few counts of this clone. The rearrangement joins TRBV28 to TRBJ1-2; maybe TRBD1 (5 bases). V was trimmed by 5 bases and J by 8 bases, leaving 21 bases between them. The CDR3 runs 15 residues. Germline CDR1 is MDHEN and CDR2 is SYDVKM. The CDR3 reads CASSRTRRGIGGYTF. The CDR3 DNA follows: TGTGCCAGCAGTCGTACAAGAAGGGGTATAGGCGGCTACACCTTC.

This clone was detected only once. J is TRBJ2-7 and V is TRBV11-3; D gene unclear. There are 15 residues in the CDR3. The V end was cut by 5 bases, the J end by 4 bases, with 18 bases between. The germline gives CDR1 SGHNT, CDR2 YENEEA. CDR3 bases: TGTGCCAGCAGCCCCAGGACCCAACCTCAATACGAGCAGTACTTC. The encoded protein is CASSPRTQPQYEQYF.

Remarks on this clone: This may arise from a read error, as a much more abundant clone is one base away. V gene TRBV2 combines with J gene TRBJ2-7; D gene unclear. Between the trimmed V and J ends, which lost 7 bases and 3 bases, there was a span of 13 bases. This CDR3 is 13 amino acids long. Germline V gene data show CDR1 as SNHLY and CDR2 as FYNNEI. CDR3 DNA: TGTGCCAGCATTGCACCGGACGGCTACGAGCAGTACTTC. Protein product: CASIAPDGYEQYF.

The J gene is TRBJ2-5, the V gene TRBV5-1; D perhaps matches TRBD2 (5 bases). This CDR3 has 13 amino acids. The germline V gene encodes CDR1 SGHRS and CDR2 YFSETQ. V lost 0 bases, J lost 5 bases, and 8 bases lay in between. The CDR3 coding sequence is TGCGCCAGCAGCTTGGAGGACTGGGAGACCCAGTACTTC. It is translated as CASSLEDWETQYF.

This clone was observed a handful of times. This chain joins TRBV6-1 and TRBJ2-1, with 9 positions matching TRBD1. Germline V gives CDR1 MNHNS, CDR2 SASEGT. With V trimmed by 6 bases and J by 5 bases, 8 bases remained unmatched. The CDR3 runs 15 residues. CDR3 nucleotide sequence: TGTGCCAGCAGCGAGGGACAGGGACAGAACAATGAGCAGTTCTTC. Protein product: CASSEGQGQNNEQFF.

This clone turned up a few times. V is TRBV6-1 and J is TRBJ1-1; D is ambiguous. CDR1 and CDR2 (germline): MNHNS, SASEGT. The V end was cut by 2 bases, the J end by 2 bases, with 6 bases between. This CDR3 has 13 residues. The CDR3 coding sequence is TGTGCCAGCAGTGAAATCAGTAACACTGAAGCTTTCTTT. Translating gives CASSEISNTEAFF.